These 15 T cell receptor beta chains were all obtained from the same sample, sequenced in a study of CD8 T cells in ankylosing spondylitis. The study, taken as a whole, reports: Seemingly characteristic of ankylosing spondylitis blood was a TCR beta motif consisting of eight highly homologous variants.

TCRdb ran MiXCR on the 5' RACE reads and lists one entry per CDR3 protein. The sample includes under 150,000 distinct CDR3 sequences, roughly 15% of them seen just once. The antigens of these receptors remain unknown. Sequencing was performed on blood, either unsorted or a sorted T cell fraction (not recorded which). The origin of the receptors is a male donor with ankylosing spondylitis.

V is TRBV7-9 and J is TRBJ2-7; 7 bases align to TRBD1. The CDR3 runs to 15 residues. The V and J ends lost 5 bases and 4 bases, in that order; junction bases with no gene match: 11. CDR1 and CDR2 from the germline V gene are SEHNR and FQNEAQ (reference sequence). The CDR3 reads CASSQPRDSIYEQYF. The CDR3, as DNA: TGTGCCAGCAGCCAACCCCGGGACAGCATATACGAGCAGTACTTC.

V and J are TRBV11-2 and TRBJ2-1, with 8 bases aligning to TRBD2. This CDR3 comprises 14 residues. Per germline, CDR1 SGHAT and CDR2 FQNNGV. V lost 5 bases, J lost 8 bases, and 8 bases stayed unmatched. The CDR3 region has the DNA TGTGCCAGCAGCCATGGACTAGCTTCGGATGAGCAGTTCTTC. Amino acid sequence: CASSHGLASDEQFF.

The rearrangement uses TRBV12-3 or TRBV12-4 and TRBJ2-2, with 7 bases identical to TRBD2. This CDR3 spans 22 amino acids. V dropped 3 bases and J dropped 0; count of bases not matched to a gene: 22. CDR3 sequence (DNA): TGTGCCAGCAGTTTTTGGAGGACGGGGAGGGATGGAGGAACCGCGAACACCGGGGAGCTGTTTTTT. Amino acid sequence: CASSFWRTGRDGGTANTGELFF.

This clonotype came up many times. V and J are TRBV6-4 and TRBJ2-1, with 9 positions matching TRBD2. The CDR3 has 14 amino acids. Per germline, CDR1 MRHNA and CDR2 SNTAGT. With V trimmed by 3 bases and J by 10 bases, 7 bases remained unmatched. CDR3: CASSETSGPVEQFF. As DNA, the CDR3 is TGTGCCAGCAGTGAGACTAGCGGCCCTGTGGAGCAGTTCTTC.

J is TRBJ1-5 and V is TRBV28; 9 bases fit TRBD1. This CDR3 spans 15 amino acids. V was clipped by 7 bases and J by 0 bases; unmatched bases: 4. CDR1 is MDHEN and CDR2 is SYDVKM in the germline V gene. CDR3 loop: CASKWTGVSNQPQHF. The CDR3 region has the DNA TGTGCCAGCAAGTGGACAGGGGTTAGCAATCAGCCCCAGCATTTT.

This clonotype was counted only a few times. This chain links TRBV25-1 with TRBJ2-5, with 10 nucleotides matching TRBD1. Trimming cost V 1 base and J 3 bases; bases outside gene matches: 2. CDR1 is MGHDK and CDR2 is SYGVNS in the germline V gene. This CDR3 contains 15 residues. CDR3 protein: CASSEWGTGEETQYF. DNA of the CDR3: TGTGCCAGCAGTGAATGGGGGACAGGGGAAGAGACCCAGTACTTC.

J is TRBJ1-2 and V is TRBV29-1; 9 bases map to TRBD1. After removal of 4 bases from V and 6 bases from J, the junction contained 6 bases not matched to a gene. The germline V gene encodes CDR1 SQVTM and CDR2 ANQGSEA. This CDR3 contains 13 residues. DNA for the CDR3: TGCAGCGTTGTTGGGACAGGGCGGGATGGCTACACCTTC. Protein: CSVVGTGRDGYTF.

The chain couples TRBV12-3 or TRBV12-4 to TRBJ2-5; 11 bases are a match to TRBD2. The CDR3 spans 15 residues. J was trimmed by 2 bases and V by 5 bases; bases with no gene match: 4. The CDR3 DNA sequence: TGTGCCAGCAGTCAGACTAGCGGGAATCAAGAGACCCAGTACTTC. It encodes CASSQTSGNQETQYF.

The CDR3 is CASSNFGTEISTDTQYF. The CDR3 coding sequence is TGTGCCAGCAGTAACTTCGGGACAGAGATTAGCACAGATACGCAGTATTTT. This chain uses TRBV12-3 or TRBV12-4 with TRBJ2-3, with 7 nucleotides matching TRBD1. V shed 5 bases and J 0 bases; nucleotides not matched to a gene: 11. The CDR3 is 17 amino acids.

A few counts support this clonotype. This chain joins TRBV12-3 or TRBV12-4 and TRBJ1-1; D is unclear. V was trimmed by 6 bases and J by 0 bases, leaving 8 bases between them. This CDR3 is 13 amino acids long. The CDR3 protein is CASRITVNTEAFF. Here the CDR3 DNA reads TGTGCCAGCAGGATAACAGTGAACACTGAAGCTTTCTTT.

This clonotype came up a few times. The CDR3 DNA reads TGTGCCAGCAGTTACGAAATTGGACGGCCGGATACTGAAGCTTTCTTT. It is translated as CASSYEIGRPDTEAFF. V is TRBV6-2 or TRBV6-3 and J is TRBJ1-1; the D is unclear. V dropped 2 bases and J dropped 5 bases, with 18 bases sitting between them. The length of the CDR3 is 16 residues. Germline CDR1 reads MNHEY; CDR2 reads SVGEGT.

The chain employs TRBV2 and TRBJ2-4; a weak D match, TRBD1 (6 bases). Trimming stripped 8 bases from V and 0 bases from J, with 14 bases between. CDR3 length: 15 amino acids. The germline gives CDR1 SNHLY, CDR2 FYNNEI. CDR3: CASQRQAVAKNIQYF. CDR3 nucleotides: TGTGCCAGCCAGAGACAGGCCGTAGCCAAAAACATTCAGTACTTC.

This clonotype showed up just a few times. The chain recombines TRBV5-6 with TRBJ2-5, with D tentatively TRBD1 (5 bases). Germline CDR1 and CDR2: SGHDT and YYEEEE. With 5 bases removed from V and 0 bases from J, the gap between germline ends came to 14 bases. The CDR3 is 15 amino acids. CDR3 sequence: CASSRQYPYQETQYF. The CDR3 coding sequence is TGTGCCAGCAGTCGACAGTACCCGTACCAAGAGACCCAGTACTTC.

This clonotype was counted only a few times. The junction shows a germline mismatch at one end, possibly a read error. The chain employs TRBV15 and TRBJ2-3; D remains unclear. The V gene's germline CDR1 is LNHNV and CDR2 YYDKDF (reference sequence). The CDR3 extends over 14 amino acids. Here the CDR3 reads CSTSRARATDTQYF. CDR3 bases: TGTTCCACCAGCAGAGCCCGGGCCACAGATACGCAGTATTTT. Full variable domain (outside the CDR3, taken from reference TRBV15 and TRBJ2-3): DAMVIQNPRYQVTQFGKPVTLSCSQTLNHNVMYWYQQKSSQAPKLLFHYYDKDFNNEADTPDNFQSRRPNTSFCFLDIRSPGLGDTAMYLCSTSRARATDTQYFGPGTRLTVL.

This clonotype was counted many times. The rearrangement uses TRBV4-1 and TRBJ2-1; no definite D call. The germline gives CDR1 MGHRA, CDR2 YSYEKL. The CDR3 consists of 11 residues. V shed 4 bases and J shed 7 bases, with 5 bases lying between them. CDR3 loop: CASSLTNEQFF. The CDR3 DNA sequence: TGCGCCAGCAGCCTCACGAATGAGCAGTTCTTC.